What follows describes a single TCR beta chain. No cognate antigen has been identified for it. No qualities accompany the bases; no much larger clone lies one base away. These data originate in a study of blood T cell repertoires in COVID-19 (dated by TCRdb to the early 2020s). With regard to the full study: Samples from collaborators originated in the United States, Italy and Spain and spanned both the acute and convalescent phases of COVID-19. The samples were drawn from the first 160 participants of the ongoing ImmuneRACE study and from 1,200 or so subjects provided by 6 global collaborators. Deeply sampled blood TCRbeta repertoires from subjects exposed to, actively infected with, or recovered from COVID-19 were included in the dataset. Where available, HLA class I and class II types were taken from metadata supplied by the sample provider and were not determined by assay-based typing. The prospective study material was composed of cDNA or gDNA derived from T cells, B-cell-depleted T cells, or PBMCs. A freely available public database, intended as a resource for researchers studying the immune response to SARS-CoV-2, is where the repertoires were released. Sample metadata almost always included a de-identified subject ID, COVID-19 status, age in years and sex.

The collaborating institutions used their own protocols to collect whole blood in K2EDTA tubes. For TCRbeta analysis, collaborators shipped samples as frozen whole blood, isolated PBMCs, or DNA extracted from either of those sample types. Study-wide conclusions, independent of this receptor: The quantity of clinical and demographic metadata differed by source and by participant and was supplied without curation.

The immunoSEQ Assay, a bias-controlled multiplex PCR, was used to amplify TCRbeta CDR3 regions from genomic DNA. Per the source publication's procedure: The number of nucleated cells in each sample was estimated from the amplification of reference gene primers within the assay. Sequence reads were collapsed and filtered to measure the absolute abundance of every unique TCRbeta CDR3 rearrangement. For each sample, productive Simpson clonality was calculated as the square root of Simpson's diversity index over productive rearrangements. TCRdb took this table from immuneACCESS and kept in-frame rearrangements with V and J called. Such tables lack part of the clones; where checked against another copy, unresolved V genes explain under half of the gap, and the rest is unexplained. Clone size and V and J calls were adopted from that table, with D and trimming inferred from the DNA. The sample profile shows 80,000 to 100,000 clones; more than 70% of them were found once. The ten largest clones take up 20% to 25% of the sample.

Between the V and J ends, shortened by 3 bases and 8 bases respectively, the junction contains 7 bases. There are 12 amino acids in the CDR3, from cysteine to phenylalanine inclusive. The kept DNA is CDR3 alone, 36 bases in frame from the first base. CDR1 and CDR2 (LNHDA, SQIVND) derive from the germline V gene (reference sequence). Sequences were obtained from peripheral blood. Recombination connected TRBV19 to TRBJ1-4, with the D gene not confidently named. The source of this sequence is an elderly woman in a cohort sampled during active or convalescent COVID-19. The CDR3 region: CASSIGREKLFF. The DNA sequence is as follows: TGTGCCAGTAGTATCGGGAGGGAAAAACTGTTTTTT.